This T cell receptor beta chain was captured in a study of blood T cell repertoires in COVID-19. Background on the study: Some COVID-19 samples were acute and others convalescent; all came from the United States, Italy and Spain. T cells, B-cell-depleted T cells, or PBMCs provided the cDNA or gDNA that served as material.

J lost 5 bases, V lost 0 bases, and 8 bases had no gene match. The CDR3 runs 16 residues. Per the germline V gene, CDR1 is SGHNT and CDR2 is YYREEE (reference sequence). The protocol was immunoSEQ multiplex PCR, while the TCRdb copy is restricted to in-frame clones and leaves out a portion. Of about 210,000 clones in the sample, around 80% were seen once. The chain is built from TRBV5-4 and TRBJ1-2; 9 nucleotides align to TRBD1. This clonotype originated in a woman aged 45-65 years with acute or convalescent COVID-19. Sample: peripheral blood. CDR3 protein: CASSLARTGEEYGYTF. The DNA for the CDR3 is TGTGCCAGCAGCTTGGCCCGGACAGGGGAGGAATATGGCTACACCTTC. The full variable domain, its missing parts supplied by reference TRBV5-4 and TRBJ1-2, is ETGVTQSPTHLIKTRGQQVTLRCSSQSGHNTVSWYQQALGQGPQFIFQYYREEENGRGNFPPRFSGLQFPNYSSELNVNALELDDSALYLCASSLARTGEEYGYTFGSGTRLTVV.